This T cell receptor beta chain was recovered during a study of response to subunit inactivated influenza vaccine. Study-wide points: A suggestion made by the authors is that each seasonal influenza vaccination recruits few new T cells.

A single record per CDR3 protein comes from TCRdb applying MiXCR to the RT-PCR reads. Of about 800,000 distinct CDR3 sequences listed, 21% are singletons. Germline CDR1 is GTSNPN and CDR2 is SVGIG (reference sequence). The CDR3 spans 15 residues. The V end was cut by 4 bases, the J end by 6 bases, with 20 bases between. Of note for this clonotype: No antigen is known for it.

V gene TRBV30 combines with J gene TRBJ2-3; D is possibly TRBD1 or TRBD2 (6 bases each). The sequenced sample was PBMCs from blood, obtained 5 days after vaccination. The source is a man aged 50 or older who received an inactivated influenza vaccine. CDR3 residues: CAWTNGGIEGDTQYF. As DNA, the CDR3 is TGTGCCTGGACGAACGGGGGCATCGAAGGGGATACGCAGTATTTT.